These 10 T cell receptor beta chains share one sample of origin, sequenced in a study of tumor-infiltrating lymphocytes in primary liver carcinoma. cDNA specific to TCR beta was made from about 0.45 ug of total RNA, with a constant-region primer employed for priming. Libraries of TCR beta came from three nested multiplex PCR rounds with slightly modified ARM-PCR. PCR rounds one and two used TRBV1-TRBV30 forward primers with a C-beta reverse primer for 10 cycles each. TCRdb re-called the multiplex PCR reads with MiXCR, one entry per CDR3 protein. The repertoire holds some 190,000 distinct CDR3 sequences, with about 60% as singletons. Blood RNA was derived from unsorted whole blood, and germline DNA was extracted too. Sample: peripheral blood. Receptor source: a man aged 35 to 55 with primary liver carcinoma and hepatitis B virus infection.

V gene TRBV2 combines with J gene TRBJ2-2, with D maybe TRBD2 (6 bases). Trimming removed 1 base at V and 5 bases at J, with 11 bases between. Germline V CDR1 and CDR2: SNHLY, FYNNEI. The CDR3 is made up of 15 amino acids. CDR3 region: CASSEEAGRTGELFF. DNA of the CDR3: TGTGCCAGCAGTGAAGAAGCAGGGAGGACCGGGGAGCTGTTTTTT.

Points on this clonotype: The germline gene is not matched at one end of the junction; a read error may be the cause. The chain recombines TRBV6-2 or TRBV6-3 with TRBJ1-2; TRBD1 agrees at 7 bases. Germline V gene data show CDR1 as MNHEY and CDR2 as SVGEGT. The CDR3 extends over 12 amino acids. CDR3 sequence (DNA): TGTGTCAGCAGTTACGCACAGGGGGGCTACACCTTC. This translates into CVSSYAQGGYTF.

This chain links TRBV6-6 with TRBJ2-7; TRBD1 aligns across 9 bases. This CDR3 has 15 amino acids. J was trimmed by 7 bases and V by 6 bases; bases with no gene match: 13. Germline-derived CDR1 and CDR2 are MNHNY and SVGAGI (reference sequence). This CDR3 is CASSLGQGGNNEQYF. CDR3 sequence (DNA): TGTGCCAGCAGCCTGGGACAGGGAGGCAACAATGAGCAGTACTTC.

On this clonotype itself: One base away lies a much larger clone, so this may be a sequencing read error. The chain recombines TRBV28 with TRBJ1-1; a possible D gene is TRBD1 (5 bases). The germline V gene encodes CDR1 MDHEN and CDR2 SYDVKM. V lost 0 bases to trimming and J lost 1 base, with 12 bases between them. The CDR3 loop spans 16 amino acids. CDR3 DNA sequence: TGTGCCAGCAGTTTATGGTTCCGAGGGACGAACACTGAAGCTTTCTTT. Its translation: CASSLWFRGTNTEAFF.

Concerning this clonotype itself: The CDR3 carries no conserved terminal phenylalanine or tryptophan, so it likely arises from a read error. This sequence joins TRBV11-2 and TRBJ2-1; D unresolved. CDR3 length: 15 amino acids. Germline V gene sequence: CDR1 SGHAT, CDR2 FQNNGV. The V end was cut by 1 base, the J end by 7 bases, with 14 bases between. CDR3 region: CASSLVSVAGNEQFL. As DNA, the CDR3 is TGTGCCAGCAGCTTAGTCTCGGTTGCCGGGAATGAGCAGTTCTTA.

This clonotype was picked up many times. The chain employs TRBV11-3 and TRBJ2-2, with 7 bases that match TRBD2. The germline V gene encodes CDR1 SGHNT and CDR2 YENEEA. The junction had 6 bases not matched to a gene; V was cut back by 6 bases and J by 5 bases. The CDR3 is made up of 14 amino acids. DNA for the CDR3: TGTGCCAGCAGTTTAAGGGGAGGGACCGGGGAGCTGTTTTTT. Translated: CASSLRGGTGELFF.

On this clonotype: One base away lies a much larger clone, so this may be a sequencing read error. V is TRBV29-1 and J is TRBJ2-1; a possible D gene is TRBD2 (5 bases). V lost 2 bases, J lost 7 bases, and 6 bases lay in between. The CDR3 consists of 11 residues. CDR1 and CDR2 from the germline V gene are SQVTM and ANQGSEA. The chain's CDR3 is CSVERRNEQFF. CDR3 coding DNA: TGCAGCGTTGAAAGGAGGAATGAGCAGTTCTTC.

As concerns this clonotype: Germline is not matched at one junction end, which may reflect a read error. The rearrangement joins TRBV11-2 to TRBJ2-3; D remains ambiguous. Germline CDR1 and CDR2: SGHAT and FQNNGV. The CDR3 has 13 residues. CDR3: CASSLAGGDTQYF. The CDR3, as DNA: TGTGCCAGCAGCTTAGCGGGTGGAGATACGCAATATTTT.

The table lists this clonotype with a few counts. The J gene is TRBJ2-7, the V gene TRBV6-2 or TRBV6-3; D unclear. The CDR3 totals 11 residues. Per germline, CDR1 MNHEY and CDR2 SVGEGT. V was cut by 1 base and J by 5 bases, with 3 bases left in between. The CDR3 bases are TGTGCCAGCAGTTACTGGAACGAGCAGTACTTC. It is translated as CASSYWNEQYF.

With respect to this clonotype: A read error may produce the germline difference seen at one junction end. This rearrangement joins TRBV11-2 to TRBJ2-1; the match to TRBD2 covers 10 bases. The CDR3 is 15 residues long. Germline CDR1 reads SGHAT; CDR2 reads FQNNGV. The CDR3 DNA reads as TGTGGCAGCAAACGACTAGCGGGTCCCTACAATGAGCAGTTCTTC. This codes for CGSKRLAGPYNEQFF.